This T cell receptor beta chain was recovered during a study of spatial heterogeneity in lung cancer. About the study: Median follow-up for sequenced PBMC samples was about two years after resection, when such samples existed.

Points from the study as a whole: TCRs found ubiquitously expanded in tumor appeared in blood more at resection than at follow-up.

As for time point: blood at routine non-recurrence follow-up after resection. Unsorted whole RNA from tumor, nontumor lung or frozen PBMC underwent sequencing. This clonotype occurred once. Antigen: not known. Germline V CDR1 and CDR2: MNHEY, SVGEGT. The CDR3 length is 16 residues. V was shortened by 6 bases and J by 3 bases, with 20 bases between the two germline ends. Every TCR cDNA molecule bore its own unique molecular identifier. MiXCR was run by TCRdb on the 5' RACE reads, yielding one entry per CDR3 protein. In the table there are about 29,000 distinct CDR3 sequences, 8% to 13% of which are singletons.

The source material was PBMCs, sampled at follow-up. The clonotype was recovered from a female donor with early-stage non-small cell lung cancer. The gene calls are TRBV6-2 or TRBV6-3 and TRBJ1-1, with unresolved D. CDR3 amino acids: CASSSWSVGGDTEAFF. CDR3 nucleotides: TGTGCCAGCAGCTCCTGGAGCGTTGGCGGGGACACTGAAGCTTTCTTT.